Below, 9 T cell receptor beta chains from the same sample are listed, as sequenced in a study of graft-versus-host responses after intestinal transplantation. Profiled with immunoSEQ multiplex PCR; TCRdb holds only in-frame clones, not every one. Of 9,500 to 12,000 clones in the sample, 80% to 95% were seen once. The specimen was PBMCs, collected about 70 days after transplant. The receptors shown here come from a human patient who received an intestinal transplant, so some T cells may come from the graft donor.

The V gene is TRBV4-2, the J gene TRBJ2-7; D is ambiguous. The V and J ends lost 0 bases and 2 bases respectively, with 14 bases between them. CDR3 length equals 16 residues. Germline V lookup: CDR1 LGHNA, CDR2 YNFKEQ. The CDR3 DNA sequence: TGTGCCAGCAGCCAAGAAATCCAGGAAAGGACCTACGAGCAGTACTTC. It translates to CASSQEIQERTYEQYF.

This clone was observed a single time. The CDR3: CACGRRETQYF. In DNA, the CDR3 is TGTGCCTGCGGGAGGAGAGAGACCCAGTACTTC. The chain uses TRBV19 and TRBJ2-5, with 8 bases fitting TRBD2. This CDR3 is 11 amino acids long. The germline V gene has CDR1 LNHDA and CDR2 SQIVND (reference sequence). Trimming took 11 bases from V and 4 from J; bases not matched to a gene: 3.

On this clone itself: Compared with germline, one end of the junction differs, possibly owing to a read error. This sequence joins TRBV18 and TRBJ1-1; 10 nucleotides match TRBD1. Germline V gives CDR1 KGHSH, CDR2 LQKENI. The CDR3 is 19 amino acids. CDR3 sequence: CASPPPFWDRGDGNTEAFF. The CDR3 region has the DNA TGTGCCAGCCCACCACCTTTCTGGGACAGGGGAGACGGAAACACTGAAGCTTTCTTT.

The chain couples TRBV10-3 to TRBJ2-5; D may be TRBD2 (6 bases). The CDR3 contains 14 residues. Between the trimmed V and J ends, which lost 1 base and 5 bases, there was a span of 11 bases. Looked up from germline, CDR1 is ENHRY and CDR2 is SYGVKD. The CDR3 spells CAISELRGAETQYF. The CDR3 nucleotides are TGTGCCATCAGTGAGTTGCGGGGTGCGGAGACCCAGTACTTC.

This chain uses TRBV7-2 with TRBJ2-5; weak D call: TRBD1 (6 bases). Gene TRBJ2-7 matches the end of the DNA better, so the J call may be wrong. The CDR3 spans 13 residues. Germline CDR1 reads SGHTA; CDR2 reads FQGNSA. CDR3 in DNA: TGTGCCAGCTCACAGGGACGGATCTACGAGCAGTACTTC. It specifies CASSQGRIYEQYF.

CDR3 sequence: CASSQDSRGHEKLFF. In DNA, the CDR3 is TGCGCCAGCAGCCAAGATTCACGGGGGCATGAAAAACTGTTTTTT. The chain uses TRBV4-3 and TRBJ1-4, with D perhaps matching TRBD1 (6 bases). V dropped 0 bases and J dropped 6 bases, with 11 bases sitting between them. Germline values: CDR1 LGHNA, CDR2 YSLEER. The CDR3 is made up of 15 amino acids.

V is TRBV5-1 and J is TRBJ1-1; D is ambiguous. The CDR3 spans 14 residues. The germline gives CDR1 SGHRS, CDR2 YFSETQ. V lost 3 bases, J lost 1 base, and 10 bases lay in between. CDR3 residues: CASSSGGQNTEAFF. The CDR3 bases are TGCGCCAGCAGCTCGGGAGGGCAGAACACTGAAGCTTTCTTT.

The rearrangement joins TRBV21-1 to TRBJ2-1; the listed D gene, TRBD2, was not tested against the DNA. TRBV21-1 is recorded as a pseudogene. CDR3 length: 17 amino acids. The CDR3 DNA sequence: TGTGCCAGCAGGATGTTACTAGCTACCCATTCCGACAATGAGCAGTTCTTC. It is translated as CASRMLLATHSDNEQFF.

A word on this clone: The sample has other DNA sequences that encode this CDR3 too. The chain joins TRBV5-5 to TRBJ1-5, with 10 bases lining up with TRBD1. CDR1 and CDR2 from the germline V gene are SGHKS and YYEKEE (reference sequence). This CDR3 spans 15 amino acids. V lost 3 bases to trimming and J lost 7 bases; unmatched junction nucleotides: 7. The DNA of the CDR3 is TGTGCCAGCAGCTCGACGGGACAGGGGATGCAGCCCCAGCATTTT. Translated, it gives CASSSTGQGMQPQHF.